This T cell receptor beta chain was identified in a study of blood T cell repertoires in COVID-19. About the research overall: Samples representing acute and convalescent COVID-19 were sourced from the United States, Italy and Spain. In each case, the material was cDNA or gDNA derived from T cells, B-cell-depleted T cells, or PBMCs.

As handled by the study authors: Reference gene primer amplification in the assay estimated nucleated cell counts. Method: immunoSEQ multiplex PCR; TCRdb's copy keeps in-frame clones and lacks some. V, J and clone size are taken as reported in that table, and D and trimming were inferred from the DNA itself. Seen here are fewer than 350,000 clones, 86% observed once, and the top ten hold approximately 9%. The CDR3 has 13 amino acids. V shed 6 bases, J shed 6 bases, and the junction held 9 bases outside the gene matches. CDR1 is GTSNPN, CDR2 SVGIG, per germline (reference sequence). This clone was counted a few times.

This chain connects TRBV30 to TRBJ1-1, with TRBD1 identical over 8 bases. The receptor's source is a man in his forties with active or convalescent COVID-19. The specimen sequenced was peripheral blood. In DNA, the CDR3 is TGTGCCTGTCGGCGACAGGGGTTTGCTGAAGCTTTCTTT. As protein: CACRRQGFAEAFF. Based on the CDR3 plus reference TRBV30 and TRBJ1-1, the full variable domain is SQTIHQWPATLVQPVGSPLSLECTVEGTSNPNLYWYRQAAGRGLQLLFYSVGIGQISSEVPQNLSASRPQDRQFILSSKKLLLSDSGFYLCACRRQGFAEAFFGQGTRLTVV.